This TCR beta chain was identified during a study of T-cell memory formation after mild COVID-19. Findings and caveats of the study: Among clones contracting day 15 to 85, CD4/CD8 was balanced, whereas later expanders leaned CD4+. Clones which contracted sat mainly in CM and EM if CD4+, and in EMRA if CD8+.

In germline, CDR1 is SGHDT, CDR2 YYEEEE. The CDR3 runs to 15 residues. Trimming shortened V by 3 bases and J by 2 bases, and 13 bases separated the two germline ends. Of note for this clonotype: The antigen is unknown.

The 5'RACE method, run with constant-segment primers, produced TCR alpha and TCR beta cDNA libraries (carrying sample barcodes and UMIs). MiXCR, run by TCRdb on the 5' RACE reads, gives a single entry per CDR3 protein. The table has a few hundred thousand distinct CDR3 sequences, roughly a fifth seen once. This clonotype was obtained from a man between 18 and 29 years old who had mild COVID-19 (a few samples of this study predate the infection). Cell type and time point are not known. The specimen was PBMCs or a T cell subset sorted from them (not recorded which). The genes are TRBV5-6 and TRBJ2-3, with D maybe TRBD2 (6 bases). CDR3 nucleotides: TGTGCCAGCAGCTCCTGGGGGGTATCCACAGATACGCAGTATTTT. Translating gives CASSSWGVSTDTQYF.